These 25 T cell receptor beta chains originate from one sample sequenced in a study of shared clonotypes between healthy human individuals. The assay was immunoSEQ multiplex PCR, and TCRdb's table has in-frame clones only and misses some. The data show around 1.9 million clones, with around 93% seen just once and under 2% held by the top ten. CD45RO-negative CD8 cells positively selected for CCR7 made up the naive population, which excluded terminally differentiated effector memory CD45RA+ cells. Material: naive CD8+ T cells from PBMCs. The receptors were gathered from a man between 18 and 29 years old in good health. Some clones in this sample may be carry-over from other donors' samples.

The CDR3 bases are TGCGCCAGCAGCCCCCCGGGGCCACTCTATGGCTACACCTTC. The encoded protein is CASSPPGPLYGYTF. V usage is TRBV4-3 and J usage is TRBJ1-2; D possibly corresponds to TRBD1 (5 bases). The CDR3 loop spans 14 amino acids. V lost 4 bases and J lost 4, with 13 bases in between. The germline V gene encodes CDR1 LGHNA and CDR2 YSLEER.

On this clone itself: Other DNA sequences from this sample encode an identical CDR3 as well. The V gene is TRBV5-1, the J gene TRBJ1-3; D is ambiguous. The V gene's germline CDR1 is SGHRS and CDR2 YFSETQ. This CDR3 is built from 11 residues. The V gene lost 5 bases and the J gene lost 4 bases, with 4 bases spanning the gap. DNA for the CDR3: TGCGCCAGCAGTTCGGGAAACACCATATATTTT. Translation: CASSSGNTIYF. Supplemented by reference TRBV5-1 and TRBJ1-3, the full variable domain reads KAGVTQTPRYLIKTRGQQVTLSCSPISGHRSVSWYQQTPGQGLQFLFEYFSETQRNKGNFPGRFSGRQFSNSRSEMNVSTLELGDSALYLCASSSGNTIYFGEGSWLTVV.

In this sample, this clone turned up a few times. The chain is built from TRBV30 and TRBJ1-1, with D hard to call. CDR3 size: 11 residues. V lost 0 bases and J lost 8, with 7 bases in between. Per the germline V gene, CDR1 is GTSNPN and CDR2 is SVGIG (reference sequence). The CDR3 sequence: CAWSVQGEAFF. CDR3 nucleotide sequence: TGTGCCTGGAGTGTACAAGGGGAAGCTTTCTTT. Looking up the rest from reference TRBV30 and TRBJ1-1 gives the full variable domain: SQTIHQWPATLVQPVGSPLSLECTVEGTSNPNLYWYRQAAGRGLQLLFYSVGIGQISSEVPQNLSASRPQDRQFILSSKKLLLSDSGFYLCAWSVQGEAFFGQGTRLTVV.

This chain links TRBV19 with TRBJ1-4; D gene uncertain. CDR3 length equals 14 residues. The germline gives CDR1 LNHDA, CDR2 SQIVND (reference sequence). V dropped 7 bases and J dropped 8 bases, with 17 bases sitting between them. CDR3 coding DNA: TGTGCCAGTAACGAGGGCCTATCGGGAGAAAAACTGTTTTTT. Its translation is CASNEGLSGEKLFF. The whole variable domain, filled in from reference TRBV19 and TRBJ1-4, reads DGGITQSPKYLFRKEGQNVTLSCEQNLNHDAMYWYRQDPGQGLRLIYYSQIVNDFQKGDIAEGYSVSREKKESFPLTVTSAQKNPTAFYLCASNEGLSGEKLFFGSGTQLSVL.

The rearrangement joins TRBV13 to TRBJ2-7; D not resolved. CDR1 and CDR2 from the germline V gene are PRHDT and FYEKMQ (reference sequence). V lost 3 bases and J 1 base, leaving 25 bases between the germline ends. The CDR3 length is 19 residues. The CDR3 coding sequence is TGTGCCAGCAGCTTCGGACCCCCGTCACGAGTTACCTTTTCCTACGAGCAGTACTTC. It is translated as CASSFGPPSRVTFSYEQYF.

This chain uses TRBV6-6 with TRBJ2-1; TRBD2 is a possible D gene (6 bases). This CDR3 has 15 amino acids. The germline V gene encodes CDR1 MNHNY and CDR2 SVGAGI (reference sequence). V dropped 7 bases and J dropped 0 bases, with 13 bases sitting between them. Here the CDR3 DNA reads TGTGCCAGCAAAGGACTACTGAGCTCCTACAATGAGCAGTTCTTC. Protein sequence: CASKGLLSSYNEQFF.

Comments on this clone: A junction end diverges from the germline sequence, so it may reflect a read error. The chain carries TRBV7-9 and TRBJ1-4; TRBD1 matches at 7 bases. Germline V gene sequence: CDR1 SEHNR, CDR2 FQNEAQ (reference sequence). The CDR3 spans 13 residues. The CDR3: CASSAEGSGQPDF. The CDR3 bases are TGTGCCAGCAGCGCTGAGGGGTCGGGACAGCCGGATTTT.

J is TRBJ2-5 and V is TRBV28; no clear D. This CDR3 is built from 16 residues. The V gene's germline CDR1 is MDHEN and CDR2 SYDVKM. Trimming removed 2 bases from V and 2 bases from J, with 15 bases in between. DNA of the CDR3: TGTGCCAGCAGTTTAGATTCACAAGCTTTACAAGAGACCCAGTACTTC. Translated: CASSLDSQALQETQYF.

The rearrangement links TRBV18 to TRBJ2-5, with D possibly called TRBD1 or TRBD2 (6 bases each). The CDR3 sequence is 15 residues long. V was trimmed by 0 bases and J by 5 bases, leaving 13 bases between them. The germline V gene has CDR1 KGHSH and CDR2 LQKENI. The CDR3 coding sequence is TGTGCCAGCTCACCACCGAGGGGGGAGGAGGAGACCCAGTACTTC. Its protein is CASSPPRGEEETQYF.

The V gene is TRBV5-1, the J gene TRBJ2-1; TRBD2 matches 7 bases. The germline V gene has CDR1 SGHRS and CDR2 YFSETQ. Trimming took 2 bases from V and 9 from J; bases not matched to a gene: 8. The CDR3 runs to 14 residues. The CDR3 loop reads CASSFWTSSPEQFF. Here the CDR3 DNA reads TGCGCCAGCAGCTTTTGGACTAGTAGTCCTGAGCAGTTCTTC.

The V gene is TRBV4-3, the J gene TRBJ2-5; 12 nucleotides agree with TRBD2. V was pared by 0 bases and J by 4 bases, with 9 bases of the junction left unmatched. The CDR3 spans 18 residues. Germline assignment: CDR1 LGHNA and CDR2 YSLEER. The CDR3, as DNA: TGCGCCAGCAGCCAAGAATTGGCTAGCGGGAGGGCCAGAGAGACCCAGTACTTC. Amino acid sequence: CASSQELASGRARETQYF.

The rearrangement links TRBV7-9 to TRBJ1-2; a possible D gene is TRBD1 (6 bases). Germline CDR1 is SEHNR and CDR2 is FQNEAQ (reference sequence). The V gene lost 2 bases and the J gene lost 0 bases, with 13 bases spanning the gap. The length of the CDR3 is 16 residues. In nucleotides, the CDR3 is TGTGCCAGCAGCTTAATTAGGGACACGCCTAACTATGGCTACACCTTC. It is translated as CASSLIRDTPNYGYTF.

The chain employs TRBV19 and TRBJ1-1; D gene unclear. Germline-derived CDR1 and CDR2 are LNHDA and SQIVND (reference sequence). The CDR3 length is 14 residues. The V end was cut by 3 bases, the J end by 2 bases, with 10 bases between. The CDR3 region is CASSMSLLNTEAFF. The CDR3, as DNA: TGTGCCAGTAGTATGAGTTTGCTAAACACTGAAGCTTTCTTT.

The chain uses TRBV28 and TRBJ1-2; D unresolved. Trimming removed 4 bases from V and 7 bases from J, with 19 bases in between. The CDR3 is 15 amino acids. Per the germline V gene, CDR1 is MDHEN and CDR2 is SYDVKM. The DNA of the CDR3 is TGTGCCAGCAGTTCATCTCATGAGGTCTCGGGTGGCTACACCTTC. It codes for CASSSSHEVSGGYTF.

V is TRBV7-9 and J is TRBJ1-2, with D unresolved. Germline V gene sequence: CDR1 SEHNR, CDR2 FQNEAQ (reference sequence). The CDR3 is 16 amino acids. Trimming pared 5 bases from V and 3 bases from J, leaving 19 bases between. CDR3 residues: CASSVTGRLNDYGYTF. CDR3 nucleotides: TGTGCCAGCAGCGTCACTGGCAGACTGAATGACTATGGCTACACCTTC.

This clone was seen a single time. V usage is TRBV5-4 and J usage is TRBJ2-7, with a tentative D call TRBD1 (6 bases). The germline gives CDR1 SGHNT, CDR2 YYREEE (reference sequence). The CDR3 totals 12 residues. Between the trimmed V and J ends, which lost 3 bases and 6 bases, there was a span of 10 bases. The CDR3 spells CASSYQGSEQYF. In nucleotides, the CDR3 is TGTGCCAGCAGCTACCAGGGGTCCGAGCAGTACTTC.

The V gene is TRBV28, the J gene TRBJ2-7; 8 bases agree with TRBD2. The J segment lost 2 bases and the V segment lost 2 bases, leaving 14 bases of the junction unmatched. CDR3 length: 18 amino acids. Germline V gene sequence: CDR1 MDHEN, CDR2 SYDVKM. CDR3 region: CASSLRREARGGAYEQYF. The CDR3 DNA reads TGTGCCAGCAGTTTACGGCGGGAGGCCCGGGGAGGGGCCTACGAGCAGTACTTC. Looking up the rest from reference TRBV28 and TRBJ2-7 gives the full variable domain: DVKVTQSSRYLVKRTGEKVFLECVQDMDHENMFWYRQDPGLGLRLIYFSYDVKMKEKGDIPEGYSVSREKKERFSLILESASTNQTSMYLCASSLRREARGGAYEQYFGPGTRLTVT.

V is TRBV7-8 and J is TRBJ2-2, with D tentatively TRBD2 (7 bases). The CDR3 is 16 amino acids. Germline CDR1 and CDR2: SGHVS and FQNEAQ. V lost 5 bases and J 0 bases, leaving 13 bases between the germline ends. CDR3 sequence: CASSPGAGANTGELFF. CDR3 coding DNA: TGTGCCAGCAGCCCAGGGGCGGGAGCGAACACCGGGGAGCTGTTTTTT.

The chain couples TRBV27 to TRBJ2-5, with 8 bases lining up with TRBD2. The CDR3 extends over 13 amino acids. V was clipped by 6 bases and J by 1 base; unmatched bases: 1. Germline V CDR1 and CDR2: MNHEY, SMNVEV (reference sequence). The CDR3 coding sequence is TGTGCCAGCAGCGGACTAGCCCAAGAGACCCAGTACTTC. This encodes CASSGLAQETQYF.

The CDR3: CASSLSLAETYEQYF. CDR3 nucleotide sequence: TGTGCCAGCAGTTTATCCTTGGCGGAAACCTACGAGCAGTACTTC. This chain links TRBV27 with TRBJ2-7; unclear D gene. Trimming shortened V by 0 bases and J by 2 bases, and 11 bases separated the two germline ends. The CDR3 extends over 15 amino acids. Germline CDR1 MNHEY, CDR2 SMNVEV (reference sequence).

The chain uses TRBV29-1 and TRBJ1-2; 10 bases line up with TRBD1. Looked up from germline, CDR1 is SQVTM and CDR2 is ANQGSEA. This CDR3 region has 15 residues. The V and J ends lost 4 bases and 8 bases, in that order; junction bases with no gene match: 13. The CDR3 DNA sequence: TGCAGCGTTGGGGGACAGGGGCAGCGAGTCGGAGGCTACACCTTC. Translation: CSVGGQGQRVGGYTF.

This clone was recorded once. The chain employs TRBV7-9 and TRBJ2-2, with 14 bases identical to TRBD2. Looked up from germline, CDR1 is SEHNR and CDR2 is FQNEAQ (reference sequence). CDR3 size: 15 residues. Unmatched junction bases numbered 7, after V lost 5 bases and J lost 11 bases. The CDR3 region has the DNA TGTGCCAGCAGCCGTGGGACTAGCGGGAGAATAGAGCTGTTTTTT. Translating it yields CASSRGTSGRIELFF.

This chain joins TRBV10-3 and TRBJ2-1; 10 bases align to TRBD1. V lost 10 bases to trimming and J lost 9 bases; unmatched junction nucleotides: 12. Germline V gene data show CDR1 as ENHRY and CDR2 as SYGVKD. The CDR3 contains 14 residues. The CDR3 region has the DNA TGTGCCACCAGGTCCCGGGACAGGGGTACTGAGCAGTTCTTC. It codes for CATRSRDRGTEQFF.

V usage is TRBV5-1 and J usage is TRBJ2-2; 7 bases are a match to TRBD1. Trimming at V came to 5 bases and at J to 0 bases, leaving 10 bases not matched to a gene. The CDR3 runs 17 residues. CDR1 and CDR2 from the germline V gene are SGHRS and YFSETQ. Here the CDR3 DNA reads TGCGCCAGCAGTTCTCACAGGGGAATGACGAACACCGGGGAGCTGTTTTTT. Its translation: CASSSHRGMTNTGELFF. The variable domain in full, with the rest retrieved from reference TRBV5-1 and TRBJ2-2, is KAGVTQTPRYLIKTRGQQVTLSCSPISGHRSVSWYQQTPGQGLQFLFEYFSETQRNKGNFPGRFSGRQFSNSRSEMNVSTLELGDSALYLCASSSHRGMTNTGELFFGEGSRLTVL.

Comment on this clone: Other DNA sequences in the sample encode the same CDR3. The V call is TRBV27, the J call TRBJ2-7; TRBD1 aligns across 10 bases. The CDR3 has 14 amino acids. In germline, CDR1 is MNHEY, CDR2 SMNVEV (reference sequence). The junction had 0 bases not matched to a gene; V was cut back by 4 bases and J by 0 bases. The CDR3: CASSWDRGSYEQYF. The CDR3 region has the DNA TGTGCCAGCAGTTGGGACAGGGGCTCCTACGAGCAGTACTTC.